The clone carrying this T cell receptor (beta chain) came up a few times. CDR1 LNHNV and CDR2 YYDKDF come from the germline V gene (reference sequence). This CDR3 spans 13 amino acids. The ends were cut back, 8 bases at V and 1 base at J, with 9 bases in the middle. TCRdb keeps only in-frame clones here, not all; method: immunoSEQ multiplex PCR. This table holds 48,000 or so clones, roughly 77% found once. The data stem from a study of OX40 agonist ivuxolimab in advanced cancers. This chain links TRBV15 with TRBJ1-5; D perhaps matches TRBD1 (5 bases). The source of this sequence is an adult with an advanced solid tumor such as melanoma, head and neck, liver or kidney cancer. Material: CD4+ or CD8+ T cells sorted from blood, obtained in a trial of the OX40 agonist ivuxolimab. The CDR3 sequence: CATSGDSNQPQHF. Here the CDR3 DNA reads TGTGCCACCTCCGGGGACAGCAATCAGCCCCAGCATTTT.